Below are 16 T cell receptor beta chains sequenced from a single sample in a study of blood T cell repertoires in COVID-19. Sequencing was performed with immunoSEQ multiplex PCR; in TCRdb, only in-frame clones are kept and a portion is missing. The sample lists some 250,000 clones, less than 90% occurring once. Sequencing was performed on peripheral blood. These receptors were obtained from a man aged 25 to 40 with active or convalescent COVID-19.

This chain joins TRBV7-2 and TRBJ2-1; 11 bases line up with TRBD2. Looked up from germline, CDR1 is SGHTA and CDR2 is FQGNSA. This CDR3 has 15 amino acids. V shed 10 bases, J shed 1 base, and the junction held 6 bases outside the gene matches. CDR3 in DNA: TGTGCCACCAAACGGACTAGCGGGTCCTACAATGAGCAGTTCTTC. This translates into CATKRTSGSYNEQFF.

This chain connects TRBV5-4 to TRBJ2-3; tentative D call: TRBD1 (6 bases). Trimming shortened V by 0 bases and J by 3 bases, and 11 bases separated the two germline ends. The CDR3 contains 15 residues. Per germline, CDR1 SGHNT and CDR2 YYREEE (reference sequence). Here the CDR3 DNA reads TGTGCCAGCAGCTTGGCCCCGGACAGAACAGATACGCAGTATTTT. This encodes CASSLAPDRTDTQYF.

Here the CDR3 reads CASHTGNSPLHF. CDR3 nucleotides: TGTGCCAGTCATACAGGGAATTCACCCCTCCACTTT. The V call is TRBV19, the J call TRBJ1-6, with D possibly matching TRBD1 (6 bases). The germline CDR1 and CDR2 sequences are LNHDA and SQIVND (reference sequence). Trimming left V 8 bases short and J 7 bases short, with 9 bases between. This CDR3 spans 12 amino acids.

The chain has TRBV11-2 and TRBJ1-1; D is unclear. This CDR3 is built from 11 residues. Per the germline V gene, CDR1 is SGHAT and CDR2 is FQNNGV. V shed 4 bases and J shed 8 bases, with 8 bases lying between them. DNA of the CDR3: TGTGCCAGCAGCTCCACGGGGGAAGCTTTCTTT. This codes for CASSSTGEAFF.

V is TRBV7-9 and J is TRBJ2-7; the D gene is possibly TRBD1 (6 bases). V was pared by 6 bases and J by 4 bases, with 28 bases between. This CDR3 spans 18 amino acids. CDR1 SEHNR and CDR2 FQNEAQ come from the germline V gene (reference sequence). The CDR3, as DNA: TGTGCCAGCAGTCTAAATCCCCAGGAACAGGGAGCTAGGTACGAGCAGTACTTC. It encodes CASSLNPQEQGARYEQYF.

This clone was detected once. This chain links TRBV7-2 with TRBJ1-1; possibly TRBD1 for D (5 bases). Germline V gene data show CDR1 as SGHTA and CDR2 as FQGNSA. V was cut by 4 bases and J by 7 bases, with 25 bases left in between. This CDR3 contains 17 residues. This CDR3 is CASSSLPGEKTRGEAFF. The CDR3 DNA reads TGTGCCAGCAGCTCCCTCCCGGGGGAAAAGACAAGGGGTGAAGCTTTCTTT.

The chain uses TRBV7-3 and TRBJ1-3; 10 bases are a match to TRBD1. Per germline, CDR1 SGHTA and CDR2 FQGTGA. The CDR3 is 15 residues long. With V trimmed by 5 bases and J by 2 bases, 3 bases remained unmatched. As DNA, the CDR3 is TGTGCCAGCAGCCTAGGGACAGGGGCTGGAAACACCATATATTTT. Translated, it gives CASSLGTGAGNTIYF.

The V and J genes are TRBV4-2 and TRBJ1-2; D perhaps matches TRBD1 (6 bases). The CDR3 has 18 amino acids. V dropped 1 base and J dropped 1 base, with 19 bases sitting between them. The germline V gene has CDR1 LGHNA and CDR2 YNFKEQ. CDR3: CASSQARYRTGNNYGYTF. The CDR3 nucleotides read TGTGCCAGCAGCCAAGCTCGGTATCGTACAGGGAATAACTATGGCTACACCTTC.

V is TRBV11-2 and J is TRBJ2-3; TRBD2 matches at 13 bases. This CDR3 has 16 residues. The V gene end was trimmed by 5 bases and the J gene end by 6 bases; junction bases not matched to a gene: 8. In germline, CDR1 is SGHAT, CDR2 FQNNGV. CDR3 in DNA: TGTGCCAGCAGCGTAGGGACTAGCGGGGTCCCGGATACGCAGTATTTT. Its translation: CASSVGTSGVPDTQYF.

The chain joins TRBV5-1 to TRBJ2-1; TRBD1 is a possible D gene (5 bases). V lost 1 base and J lost 4, with 18 bases in between. CDR3 length: 17 residues. Germline CDR1 reads SGHRS; CDR2 reads YFSETQ. CDR3 in amino acids: CASSLSEQGTTYNEQFF. The CDR3 nucleotides are TGCGCCAGCAGCTTGTCGGAGCAGGGTACTACGTACAATGAGCAGTTCTTC.

The V call is TRBV19, the J call TRBJ1-5; a possible D gene is TRBD1 (5 bases). Germline-derived CDR1 and CDR2 are LNHDA and SQIVND (reference sequence). V was cut by 7 bases and J by 6 bases, with 13 bases left in between. The CDR3 runs to 13 residues. For the CDR3, the DNA is TGTGCCAGTACCCCCCAGGGATTTCAGCCCCAGCATTTT. As protein: CASTPQGFQPQHF. Combining the CDR3 with reference TRBV19 and TRBJ1-5 gives the whole variable domain DGGITQSPKYLFRKEGQNVTLSCEQNLNHDAMYWYRQDPGQGLRLIYYSQIVNDFQKGDIAEGYSVSREKKESFPLTVTSAQKNPTAFYLCASTPQGFQPQHFGDGTRLSIL.

The chain couples TRBV4-3 to TRBJ2-3; 11 bases are a match to TRBD2. The CDR3 length is 16 residues. Per the germline V gene, CDR1 is LGHNA and CDR2 is YSLEER. The trim removed 0 bases at V and 4 bases at J, leaving 3 bases unmatched. CDR3 protein: CASSQELGLAADTQYF. The CDR3 nucleotides are TGCGCCAGCAGCCAAGAACTGGGACTAGCGGCAGATACGCAGTATTTT.

In its sample, this clone was seen once. The sample carries other DNA sequences with the same CDR3. The rearrangement uses TRBV6-5 and TRBJ2-7; D might be TRBD1 (6 bases). Germline V gives CDR1 MNHEY, CDR2 SVGAGI. Trimming took 6 bases from V and 0 from J, leaving 12 bases between them. The CDR3 is 14 residues long. The CDR3 DNA reads TGTGCCAGCAGCCGGACAGCGAGCTCCTACGAGCAGTACTTC. Protein product: CASSRTASSYEQYF.

The chain uses TRBV5-6 and TRBJ2-7; D unclear. CDR1 and CDR2 (germline): SGHDT, YYEEEE. Trimming pared 3 bases from V and 0 bases from J, leaving 10 bases between. CDR3 size: 14 residues. CDR3 sequence reads: CASSSTGGSYEQYF. The CDR3, as DNA: TGTGCCAGCAGCTCAACCGGCGGCTCCTACGAGCAGTACTTC. Filled out from reference TRBV5-6 and TRBJ2-7, the complete variable domain reads DAGVTQSPTHLIKTRGQQVTLRCSPKSGHDTVSWYQQALGQGPQFIFQYYEEEERQRGNFPDRFSGHQFPNYSSELNVNALLLGDSALYLCASSSTGGSYEQYFGPGTRLTVT.

The chain uses TRBV3-1 (or the pseudogene TRBV3-2) and TRBJ1-3; 8 bases are a match to TRBD1. This CDR3 contains 15 residues. With 5 bases clipped from V and 4 bases from J, the junction kept 7 bases outside the gene matches. CDR1 is LGHDT, CDR2 YNNKEL, per germline (reference sequence). CDR3 residues: CASSATTGEGNTIYF. The CDR3 region has the DNA TGTGCCAGCAGCGCCACGACAGGGGAAGGAAACACCATATATTTT.

This clone was observed a few times. This chain joins TRBV10-1 and TRBJ1-5; 8 bases align to TRBD1. The CDR3 totals 13 residues. The trim removed 4 bases at V and 7 bases at J, leaving 3 bases unmatched. Germline-derived CDR1 and CDR2 are WNHNN and SYGVQD (reference sequence). The CDR3: CASSAGGHQPQHF. In DNA form, the CDR3 reads TGCGCCAGCAGTGCAGGGGGCCACCAGCCCCAGCATTTT.